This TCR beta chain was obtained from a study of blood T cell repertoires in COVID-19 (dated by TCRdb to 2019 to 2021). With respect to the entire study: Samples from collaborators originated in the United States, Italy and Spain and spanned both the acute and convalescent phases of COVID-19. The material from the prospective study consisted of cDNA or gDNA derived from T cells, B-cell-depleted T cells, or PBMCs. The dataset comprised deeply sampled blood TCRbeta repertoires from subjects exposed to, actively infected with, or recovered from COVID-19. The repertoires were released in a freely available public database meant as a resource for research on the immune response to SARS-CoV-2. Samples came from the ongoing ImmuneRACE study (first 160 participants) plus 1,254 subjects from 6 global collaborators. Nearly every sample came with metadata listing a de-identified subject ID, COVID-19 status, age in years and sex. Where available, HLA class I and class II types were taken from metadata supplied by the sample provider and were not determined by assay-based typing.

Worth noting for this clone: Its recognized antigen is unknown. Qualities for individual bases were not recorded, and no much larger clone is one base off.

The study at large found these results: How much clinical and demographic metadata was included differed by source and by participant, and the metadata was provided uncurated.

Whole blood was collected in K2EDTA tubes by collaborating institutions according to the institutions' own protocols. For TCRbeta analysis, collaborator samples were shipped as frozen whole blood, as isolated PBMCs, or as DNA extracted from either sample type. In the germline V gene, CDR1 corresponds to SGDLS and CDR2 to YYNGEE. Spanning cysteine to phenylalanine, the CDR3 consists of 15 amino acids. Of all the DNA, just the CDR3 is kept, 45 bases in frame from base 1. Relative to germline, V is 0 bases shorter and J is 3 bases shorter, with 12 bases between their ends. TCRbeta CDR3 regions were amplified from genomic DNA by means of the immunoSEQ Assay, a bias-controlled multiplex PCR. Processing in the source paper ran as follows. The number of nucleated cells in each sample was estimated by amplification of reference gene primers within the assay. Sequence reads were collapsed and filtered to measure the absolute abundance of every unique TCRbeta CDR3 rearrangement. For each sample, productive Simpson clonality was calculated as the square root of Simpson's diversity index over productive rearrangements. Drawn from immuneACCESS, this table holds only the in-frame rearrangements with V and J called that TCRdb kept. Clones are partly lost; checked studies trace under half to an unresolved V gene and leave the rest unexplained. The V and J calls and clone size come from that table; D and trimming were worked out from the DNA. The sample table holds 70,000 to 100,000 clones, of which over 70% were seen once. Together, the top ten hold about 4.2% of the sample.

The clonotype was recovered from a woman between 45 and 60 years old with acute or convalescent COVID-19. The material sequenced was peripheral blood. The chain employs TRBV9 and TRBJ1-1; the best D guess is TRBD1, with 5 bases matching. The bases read TGTGCCAGCAGCGTAGAGGGGACTTATGACACTGAAGCTTTCTTT. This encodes CASSVEGTYDTEAFF.